What follows are 21 T cell receptor beta chains derived from one specimen sequenced in a study of blood T cell repertoires in COVID-19. Method: immunoSEQ multiplex PCR; TCRdb's copy keeps in-frame clones and lacks some. In the table there are approximately 130,000 clones, roughly 87% of which are singletons. Sequencing was carried out using PBMCs or T cells enriched from blood (not recorded which). The receptors come from a man aged 25-45 years who had recovered from COVID-19.

This clone was picked up many times. The chain employs TRBV19 and TRBJ2-1; D is possibly TRBD1 (6 bases). This CDR3 is 14 amino acids long. Germline V gene data show CDR1 as LNHDA and CDR2 as SQIVND (reference sequence). The ends were cut back, 1 base at V and 8 bases at J, with 12 bases in the middle. CDR3 residues: CASSIGADSHEQFF. CDR3 sequence (DNA): TGTGCCAGTAGTATAGGAGCGGACAGTCATGAGCAGTTCTTC. Drawing the rest from reference TRBV19 and TRBJ2-1, the complete variable domain is DGGITQSPKYLFRKEGQNVTLSCEQNLNHDAMYWYRQDPGQGLRLIYYSQIVNDFQKGDIAEGYSVSREKKESFPLTVTSAQKNPTAFYLCASSIGADSHEQFFGPGTRLTVL.

V is TRBV5-1 and J is TRBJ1-1, with D tentatively TRBD1 (6 bases). Trimming took off 4 bases at V and 0 bases at J, with 10 bases between the two ends. The CDR3 contains 14 residues. CDR1 and CDR2 from the germline V gene are SGHRS and YFSETQ. The CDR3, as DNA: TGCGCCAGCAGCCTCAGACAGGTGAACACTGAAGCTTTCTTT. It specifies CASSLRQVNTEAFF.

The rearrangement links TRBV11-2 to TRBJ2-7; D gene ambiguous. The CDR3 extends over 15 amino acids. Trimming removed 0 bases at V and 0 bases at J, with 9 bases between. Germline values: CDR1 SGHAT, CDR2 FQNNGV. The CDR3 region is CASSLDAVPSYEQYF. DNA of the CDR3: TGTGCCAGCAGCTTAGATGCGGTCCCCTCCTACGAGCAGTACTTC. Variable domain in full (rest from reference TRBV11-2 and TRBJ2-7): EAGVAQSPRYKIIEKRQSVAFWCNPISGHATLYWYQQILGQGPKLLIQFQNNGVVDDSQLPKDRFSAERLKGVDSTLKIQPAKLEDSAVYLCASSLDAVPSYEQYFGPGTRLTVT.

The genes are TRBV5-1 and TRBJ1-2; 7 bases map to TRBD1. V trimming: 1 base; J trimming: 4 bases; junction bases outside the gene matches: 10. Germline loops: CDR1 SGHRS, CDR2 YFSETQ. CDR3 length: 16 residues. CDR3: CASSLSRGANFYGYTF. The CDR3 nucleotides read TGCGCCAGCAGCTTGTCCAGGGGGGCCAATTTCTATGGCTACACCTTC.

CDR3 sequence: CASSLESFRGLGEQFF. The CDR3 DNA is TGTGCCAGCAGCTTGGAATCCTTCAGGGGGCTTGGTGAGCAGTTCTTC. V usage is TRBV5-6 and J usage is TRBJ2-1, with TRBD1 identical over 8 bases. V lost 0 bases and J lost 9; bases outside the gene matches: 11. The germline V gene encodes CDR1 SGHDT and CDR2 YYEEEE. The CDR3 sequence is 16 residues long.

This chain links TRBV2 with TRBJ1-5; D ambiguous. The germline V and J ends were trimmed by 4 bases and 4 bases, with 5 bases remaining between them. Germline V CDR1 and CDR2: SNHLY, FYNNEI. This CDR3 region has 12 residues. The CDR3 DNA reads TGTGCCAGCAGTGGGGCAAATCAGCCCCAGCATTTT. Its protein is CASSGANQPQHF.

The rearrangement links TRBV6-5 to TRBJ1-3; TRBD1 might be the D (5 bases). The CDR3 spans 15 residues. The V gene lost 6 bases and the J gene lost 0 bases, with 12 bases spanning the gap. From germline, CDR1 is MNHEY and CDR2 SVGAGI. The CDR3 sequence is CASSDSGSSGNTIYF. The CDR3 region has the DNA TGTGCCAGCAGCGACAGCGGGTCCTCTGGAAACACCATATATTTT.

The V gene is TRBV11-2, the J gene TRBJ2-7; 10 nucleotides agree with TRBD2. This CDR3 is 16 amino acids long. The V and J ends lost 1 base and 4 bases, in that order; junction bases with no gene match: 7. The V gene's germline CDR1 is SGHAT and CDR2 FQNNGV. The CDR3 loop reads CASSLGVSGRVYEQYF. CDR3 nucleotides: TGTGCCAGCAGCTTAGGAGTGAGCGGGAGGGTTTACGAGCAGTACTTC.

This clone was found once. The rearrangement links TRBV11-2 to TRBJ2-1, with TRBD1 matching 8 bases. The CDR3 contains 14 residues. After removal of 4 bases from V and 8 bases from J, the junction contained 7 bases not matched to a gene. Germline lookup yields CDR1 SGHAT and CDR2 FQNNGV. The CDR3 protein is CASSSDRVQDEQFF. The CDR3 DNA follows: TGTGCCAGCAGCTCGGACAGGGTACAGGATGAGCAGTTCTTC.

The sample holds a few counts of this clone. J is TRBJ1-1 and V is TRBV7-3; TRBD1 agrees at 7 bases. The CDR3 length is 15 residues. Germline V gene data show CDR1 as SGHTA and CDR2 as FQGTGA. V shed 7 bases, J shed 2 bases, and the junction held 10 bases outside the gene matches. CDR3 in amino acids: CASNLRTGINTEAFF. CDR3 in DNA: TGTGCCAGCAACCTCCGGACAGGCATTAACACTGAAGCTTTCTTT.

CDR3 in DNA: TGTGCCAGCAGTGTCGATACAGGGGGTTTGTATGGCTACACCTTC. This encodes CASSVDTGGLYGYTF. The chain couples TRBV28 to TRBJ1-2; 8 bases map to TRBD1. This CDR3 is 15 amino acids long. Looked up from germline, CDR1 is MDHEN and CDR2 is SYDVKM. The J segment lost 5 bases and the V segment lost 5 bases, leaving 10 bases of the junction unmatched.

The rearrangement links TRBV5-1 to TRBJ2-3, with 9 bases fitting TRBD1. In germline, CDR1 is SGHRS, CDR2 YFSETQ. There are 14 residues in the CDR3. The V gene end was trimmed by 3 bases and the J gene end by 6 bases; junction bases not matched to a gene: 5. The CDR3 is CASSSTGGQDTQYF. CDR3 DNA sequence: TGCGCCAGCAGCTCCACAGGGGGCCAGGATACGCAGTATTTT.

V is TRBV3-1 (or the pseudogene TRBV3-2) and J is TRBJ2-2; D is unresolved. V was trimmed by 3 bases and J by 1 base, leaving 3 bases between them. From germline, CDR1 is LGHDT and CDR2 YNNKEL (reference sequence). The CDR3 has 13 residues. The DNA for the CDR3 is TGTGCCAGCAGCCACTGGAACACCGGGGAGCTGTTTTTT. Translated: CASSHWNTGELFF.

The chain links TRBV7-8 to TRBJ2-3; 8 nucleotides agree with TRBD2. CDR1 is SGHVS and CDR2 is FQNEAQ in the germline V gene. The J segment lost 5 bases and the V segment lost 4 bases, leaving 8 bases of the junction unmatched. CDR3 length: 15 residues. The CDR3 nucleotides read TGTGCCAGCAGCTCATCGGGGGGGCGGCAAGATACGCAGTATTTT. This encodes CASSSSGGRQDTQYF.

For the CDR3, the DNA is TGCGCCAGCAGCGGACAGACAGGGAACCAGCCCCAGCATTTT. The encoded protein is CASSGQTGNQPQHF. This rearrangement joins TRBV4-1 to TRBJ1-5; 7 nucleotides line up with TRBD1. This CDR3 spans 14 amino acids. Unmatched junction bases numbered 8, after V lost 5 bases and J lost 7 bases. Germline CDR1 is MGHRA and CDR2 is YSYEKL.

V and J are TRBV5-1 and TRBJ1-1; 7 bases line up with TRBD1. The V gene end was trimmed by 3 bases and the J gene end by 0 bases; junction bases not matched to a gene: 11. The CDR3 is 17 amino acids. Looked up from germline, CDR1 is SGHRS and CDR2 is YFSETQ. CDR3 residues: CASSSNPGQYMNTEAFF. In DNA form, the CDR3 reads TGCGCCAGCAGCTCAAATCCGGGACAGTACATGAACACTGAAGCTTTCTTT. Together with reference TRBV5-1 and TRBJ1-1, the CDR3 gives the full variable domain: KAGVTQTPRYLIKTRGQQVTLSCSPISGHRSVSWYQQTPGQGLQFLFEYFSETQRNKGNFPGRFSGRQFSNSRSEMNVSTLELGDSALYLCASSSNPGQYMNTEAFFGQGTRLTVV.

J is TRBJ2-6 and V is TRBV19; tentatively, D is TRBD1 (5 bases). The ends were cut back, 8 bases at V and 2 bases at J, with 16 bases in the middle. The CDR3 has 16 residues. CDR1 is LNHDA, CDR2 SQIVND, per germline (reference sequence). The CDR3 here is CASAGWNGAGANVLTF. CDR3 DNA sequence: TGTGCCAGTGCAGGGTGGAATGGTGCTGGGGCCAACGTCCTGACTTTC.

The chain recombines TRBV12-3 or TRBV12-4 with TRBJ1-1; D gene unclear. The CDR3 contains 11 residues. V shed 5 bases and J shed 5 bases, with 6 bases lying between them. CDR3 loop: CASSRRTEAFF. In nucleotides, the CDR3 is TGTGCCAGCAGTCGGAGGACTGAAGCTTTCTTT.

The genes are TRBV5-1 and TRBJ1-1, with D possibly matching TRBD1 (6 bases). Trimming took off 3 bases at V and 0 bases at J, with 12 bases between the two ends. CDR3 length equals 15 residues. Germline CDR1 SGHRS, CDR2 YFSETQ. The CDR3 DNA sequence: TGCGCCAGCAGCTCCCGACAGGCTATGAACACTGAAGCTTTCTTT. Its translation is CASSSRQAMNTEAFF.

V usage is TRBV14 and J usage is TRBJ1-1; TRBD1 matches at 7 bases. The germline gives CDR1 SGHDN, CDR2 FVKESK. The V gene end was trimmed by 10 bases and the J gene end by 4 bases; junction bases not matched to a gene: 15. CDR3 length equals 15 residues. As DNA, the CDR3 is TGTGCCACCCCCTTCCGCCGACAGGGCGTCACTGAAGCTTTCTTT. Translation gives CATPFRRQGVTEAFF.

The chain carries TRBV11-3 and TRBJ2-2, with TRBD1 as a possible D gene (6 bases). The CDR3 length is 14 residues. Germline loops: CDR1 SGHNT, CDR2 YENEEA. V was shortened by 5 bases and J by 6 bases, with 13 bases between the two germline ends. This CDR3 is CASSQDRSAGELFF. The CDR3, as DNA: TGTGCCAGCAGCCAGGACAGAAGCGCCGGGGAGCTGTTTTTT.